The TCR beta chain described here comes from a study of Graves' ophthalmopathy and Graves' hyperthyroidism. RNA transcripts yielded amplified TCR beta CDR3 regions. First-round RT-PCR employed HTBI primers, with a second-round multiplex PCR after it. TCRdb reanalysed the multiplex PCR reads using MiXCR and keeps one entry per CDR3 protein. The table records around 1.1 million distinct CDR3 sequences, 35% to 45% of them present only once. This clonotype appeared a few times. What it binds is unknown. This CDR3 is built from 14 residues. Germline V gene data show CDR1 as SGHRS and CDR2 as YFSETQ. The ends were cut back, 0 bases at V and 4 bases at J, with 10 bases in the middle. Study-level points and caveats: Among expanded thyroid clonotypes above 0.001 frequency, most also occurred in blood. A 13-signature model separated ophthalmopathy from stable hyperthyroidism, reaching roughly 85% sensitivity and roughly 82% specificity cross-validated.

This TCR derives from an adult man with Graves' hyperthyroidism. Sequencing input: peripheral blood or thyroid tissue (not recorded which). The chain carries TRBV5-1 and TRBJ1-1; D gene unclear. The CDR3 sequence is CASSLDSNPTEAFF. CDR3 nucleotides: TGCGCCAGCAGCTTGGACTCGAACCCCACTGAAGCTTTCTTT.